This T cell receptor beta chain was recovered during a study of memory CD4+ T cells and cytomegalovirus serostatus. This CDR3 has 15 residues. Germline assignment: CDR1 MNHNS and CDR2 SASEGT. V dropped 6 bases and J dropped 5; count of bases not matched to a gene: 4. In regard to this clone: What it binds is unknown.

Single viable CD3+CD4+CD8-CD45RO+ cells were sorted as the memory CD4+ T cells. Findings of the study overall: Each of fewer than 80 CMV-associated TCRbeta sequences occurred in one to five individuals. The CMV-associated TCR signature appears largely within the CD4+ memory repertoire.

Here immunoSEQ multiplex PCR was the method, and the copy in TCRdb shows in-frame clones only, minus some. Here the sample spans about 25,000 clones, approximately 71% being singletons. This TCR was sampled from an adult in good health and CMV-seronegative. The sequencing sample was made of memory CD4+ T cells from blood. The chain carries TRBV6-1 and TRBJ2-3; 14 bases fit TRBD2. CDR3 region: CASRPGTSGGDTQYF. Written as DNA, the CDR3 is TGTGCCAGCAGACCCGGGACTAGCGGGGGAGATACGCAGTATTTT.